Shown below are 25 T cell receptor beta chains from a single sample sequenced in a study of T cells in Graves' hyperthyroidism and ophthalmopathy. The source material, RNA transcripts, was used to amplify TCR beta CDR3 regions. The HTBI set primed first-round TCR CDR3 RT-PCR. TCRdb itself ran the multiplex PCR reads through MiXCR, one entry per CDR3 protein. The sample shows around 260,000 distinct CDR3 sequences, around a quarter of them seen only once. Material: blood. These receptors came from a man between 40 and 49 years old with Graves' hyperthyroidism that later progressed to Graves' ophthalmopathy.

This clonotype was seen only a few times. For the CDR3, the DNA is TGTGCCAGCAGTTTAGGTGCCCCGCAGTTCTTC. This translates into CASSLGAPQFF. The rearrangement uses TRBV12-3 or TRBV12-4 and TRBJ2-1; D unresolved. Trimming left V 1 base short and J 12 bases short, with 7 bases between. The CDR3 length is 11 residues.

The sample holds many counts of this clonotype. The chain has TRBV6-2 or TRBV6-3 and TRBJ2-7, with 10 bases lining up with TRBD1. Germline CDR1 reads MNHEY; CDR2 reads SVGEGT. Unmatched junction bases numbered 11, after V lost 6 bases and J lost 6 bases. The CDR3 has 15 amino acids. The CDR3 coding sequence is TGTGCCAGCAGAGAACCGGGACAGGGGTTCCTCGAGCAGTACTTC. Protein product: CASREPGQGFLEQYF.

At least ten counts were recorded for this clonotype. The rearrangement uses TRBV20-1 and TRBJ2-7; possibly TRBD1 for D (5 bases). The CDR3 is 14 amino acids. Germline loops: CDR1 DFQATT, CDR2 SNEGSKA (reference sequence). V was shortened by 6 bases and J by 4 bases, with 19 bases between the two germline ends. DNA of the CDR3: TGCAGTGCCGGGTTGGACACGGGCAAATACGAGCAGTACTTC. This translates into CSAGLDTGKYEQYF.

Ten or more counts support this clonotype. The chain combines TRBV6-2 or TRBV6-3 with TRBJ1-5; D is possibly TRBD1 (5 bases). The CDR3 covers 17 residues. Germline values: CDR1 MNHEY, CDR2 SVGEGT. Trimming took 6 bases from V and 2 from J, leaving 20 bases between them. CDR3 loop: CASRERGAEPGNQPQHF. CDR3 sequence (DNA): TGTGCCAGCAGGGAACGAGGGGCCGAACCTGGCAATCAGCCCCAGCATTTT.

This clonotype was detected many times. The rearrangement uses TRBV29-1 and TRBJ1-2, with D possibly TRBD1 on 6 matching bases. The CDR3 contains 12 residues. V lost 7 bases, J lost 4 bases, and 13 bases lay in between. Germline V lookup: CDR1 SQVTM, CDR2 ANQGSEA. CDR3 loop: CSGQQGLYGYTF. DNA for the CDR3: TGCAGCGGGCAACAGGGACTCTATGGCTACACCTTC. Drawing the rest from reference TRBV29-1 and TRBJ1-2, the complete variable domain is SAVISQKPSRDICQRGTSLTIQCQVDSQVTMMFWYRQQPGQSLTLIATANQGSEATYESGFVIDKFPISRPNLTFSTLTVSNMSPEDSSIYLCSGQQGLYGYTFGSGTRLTVV.

This clonotype was observed many times. The chain is built from TRBV29-1 and TRBJ1-3; D unresolved. Trimming took 4 bases from V and 8 from J, leaving 9 bases between them. The CDR3 has 11 residues. Germline V gene data show CDR1 as SQVTM and CDR2 as ANQGSEA. The CDR3 loop is CSVGNVDTIYF. The DNA of the CDR3 is TGCAGCGTTGGCAACGTGGACACCATATATTTT.

There are many counts of this clonotype. J is TRBJ2-5 and V is TRBV4-2; D is undetermined. V shed 1 base and J shed 3 bases, with 6 bases lying between them. The CDR3 contains 13 residues. Germline CDR1 and CDR2: LGHNA and YNFKEQ. CDR3 protein: CASSQGEKETQYF. As DNA, the CDR3 is TGTGCCAGCAGCCAAGGGGAAAAAGAGACCCAGTACTTC.

The chain recombines TRBV6-1 with TRBJ2-5; 9 nucleotides line up with TRBD1. Per the germline V gene, CDR1 is MNHNS and CDR2 is SASEGT. The length of the CDR3 is 15 residues. The J segment lost 4 bases and the V segment lost 6 bases, leaving 9 bases of the junction unmatched. The CDR3 region has the DNA TGTGCCAGCAGGATCCGGGACAGGGTTCGAGAGACCCAGTACTTC. This gives the protein CASRIRDRVRETQYF.

This chain uses TRBV4-2 with TRBJ2-6, with 11 nucleotides matching TRBD1. CDR3 length: 18 residues. Germline assignment: CDR1 LGHNA and CDR2 YNFKEQ. With 4 bases clipped from V and 2 bases from J, the junction kept 7 bases outside the gene matches. The DNA of the CDR3 is TGTGCCAGCAGCCGGGGACAGGGGGGGTTCGCTGGGGCCAACGTCCTGACTTTC. It codes for CASSRGQGGFAGANVLTF.

The CDR3 sequence is CSARGLSYEQYF. The CDR3 DNA reads as TGCAGTGCTAGAGGGCTTTCCTACGAGCAGTACTTC. V and J are TRBV20-1 and TRBJ2-7, with D unclear. Germline CDR1 is DFQATT and CDR2 is SNEGSKA (reference sequence). This CDR3 is built from 12 residues. Trimming shortened V by 1 base and J by 1 base, and 5 bases separated the two germline ends.

This clonotype was counted at least ten times. The chain uses TRBV18 and TRBJ2-2, with D possibly matching TRBD2 (5 bases). V gave up 2 bases and J gave up 1 base, with 8 bases separating them. The CDR3 runs 15 residues. Looked up from germline, CDR1 is KGHSH and CDR2 is LQKENI. The CDR3 DNA sequence: TGTGCCAGCTCACCAGCGAGCGGGAACACCGGGGAGCTGTTTTTT. Protein: CASSPASGNTGELFF.

This clonotype was found many times. The chain uses TRBV11-3 and TRBJ1-1; 8 nucleotides match TRBD1. After removal of 5 bases from V and 5 bases from J, the junction contained 13 bases not matched to a gene. This CDR3 is built from 16 residues. Germline V CDR1 and CDR2: SGHNT, YENEEA. CDR3 region: CASSGRQGIVGTEAFF. The CDR3 nucleotides are TGTGCCAGCAGCGGTCGACAGGGGATTGTGGGGACTGAAGCTTTCTTT.

This clonotype was observed at least ten times. The rearrangement uses TRBV5-1 and TRBJ2-7; either TRBD1 or TRBD2 may supply D (5 bases each). The CDR3 is 15 amino acids. The V end lost 0 bases, the J end lost 6 bases, and 16 bases lay between the germline ends. Germline CDR1 is SGHRS and CDR2 is YFSETQ. CDR3 residues: CASSLERRDVGEQYF. The CDR3 nucleotides are TGCGCCAGCAGCTTGGAGAGACGGGACGTAGGCGAGCAGTACTTC. The complete variable domain, with remaining parts taken from reference TRBV5-1 and TRBJ2-7, reads KAGVTQTPRYLIKTRGQQVTLSCSPISGHRSVSWYQQTPGQGLQFLFEYFSETQRNKGNFPGRFSGRQFSNSRSEMNVSTLELGDSALYLCASSLERRDVGEQYFGPGTRLTVT.

This clonotype was detected ten times or more. This rearrangement joins TRBV20-1 to TRBJ1-5; D remains ambiguous. The CDR3 is 13 amino acids. Germline V lookup: CDR1 DFQATT, CDR2 SNEGSKA (reference sequence). The V gene lost 3 bases and the J gene lost 4 bases, with 10 bases spanning the gap. The CDR3 region has the DNA TGCAGTGCTAGGAGTTCTACAAATCAGCCCCAGCATTTT. Its translation is CSARSSTNQPQHF.

The V gene is TRBV29-1, the J gene TRBJ1-3, with D unresolved. Germline V gives CDR1 SQVTM, CDR2 ANQGSEA. The CDR3 spans 12 residues. Trimming left V 5 bases short and J 4 bases short, with 9 bases between. The CDR3 DNA is TGCAGCGTTATGTGGCCGGGAAACACCATATATTTT. Residues: CSVMWPGNTIYF.

This clonotype was observed many times. The chain couples TRBV6-5 to TRBJ2-6; unclear D gene. There are 14 residues in the CDR3. Germline V gene data show CDR1 as MNHEY and CDR2 as SVGAGI. Trimming shortened V by 7 bases and J by 1 base, and 8 bases separated the two germline ends. CDR3 nucleotides: TGTGCCAGCAACCAGGTTTCTGGGGCCAACGTCCTGACTTTC. Residues: CASNQVSGANVLTF.

A few counts support this clonotype. The chain joins TRBV3-1 to TRBJ1-2, with D possibly matching TRBD1 (6 bases). The CDR3 contains 13 residues. Trimming took off 5 bases at V and 3 bases at J, with 10 bases between the two ends. CDR1 is LGHDT, CDR2 YNNKEL, per germline (reference sequence). This CDR3 is CASSGQFDYGYTF. Written as DNA, the CDR3 is TGTGCCAGCAGCGGACAGTTCGACTATGGCTACACCTTC.

This clonotype was detected many times. The V and J genes are TRBV4-2 and TRBJ2-5; D may correspond to TRBD1 or TRBD2 (6 bases each). Germline assignment: CDR1 LGHNA and CDR2 YNFKEQ. CDR3 length: 17 amino acids. The V and J ends lost 1 base and 4 bases respectively, with 19 bases between them. Here the CDR3 DNA reads TGTGCCAGCAGCCAAGTAGGGGGAGGAATCATGGCAGAGACCCAGTACTTC. Its translation: CASSQVGGGIMAETQYF.

This clonotype has at least ten counts. The CDR3 spells CASSPHRGQNPPKETQYF. The CDR3 DNA is TGTGCCAGCAGTCCCCATCGAGGTCAAAATCCCCCGAAAGAGACCCAGTACTTC. V usage is TRBV12-3 or TRBV12-4 and J usage is TRBJ2-5; D gene unclear. Trimming shortened V by 5 bases and J by 3 bases, and 25 bases separated the two germline ends. The CDR3 has 18 amino acids.

At least ten counts were recorded for this clonotype. The chain employs TRBV6-5 and TRBJ2-7, with 8 bases that match TRBD1. CDR1 and CDR2 (germline): MNHEY, SVGAGI. V lost 6 bases and J lost 4; bases outside the gene matches: 5. This CDR3 is 13 amino acids long. The CDR3: CASSLRQGYEQYF. The CDR3 nucleotides read TGTGCCAGCAGCCTAAGACAGGGGTACGAGCAGTACTTC.

This clonotype was observed a handful of times. The chain couples TRBV6-1 to TRBJ1-5, with no clear D. Between the trimmed V and J ends, which lost 6 bases and 2 bases, there was a span of 8 bases. This CDR3 contains 13 residues. The V gene's germline CDR1 is MNHNS and CDR2 SASEGT. This chain's CDR3 is CASRDLRNQPQHF. CDR3 coding DNA: TGTGCCAGCAGAGACTTACGCAATCAGCCCCAGCATTTT.

This clonotype was observed at least ten times. The chain uses TRBV6-1 and TRBJ1-3; D perhaps matches TRBD1 (6 bases). Per germline, CDR1 MNHNS and CDR2 SASEGT. This CDR3 has 14 amino acids. Trimming left V 7 bases short and J 0 bases short, with 10 bases between. The CDR3 region is CASMTGVSGNTIYF. The DNA of the CDR3 is TGTGCCAGCATGACAGGAGTCTCTGGAAACACCATATATTTT.

This clonotype was seen many times. The chain links TRBV7-9 to TRBJ1-2; weak D call: TRBD1 (6 bases). The germline V gene has CDR1 SEHNR and CDR2 FQNEAQ (reference sequence). V lost 6 bases, J lost 6 bases, and 14 bases lay in between. This CDR3 comprises 13 residues. The CDR3 is CASRDYRVDGYTF. The CDR3 DNA reads TGTGCCAGCAGGGACTACAGGGTGGATGGCTACACCTTC.

In its sample, this clonotype was seen many times. The V gene is TRBV12-3 or TRBV12-4, the J gene TRBJ1-5; the D gene is possibly TRBD1 (6 bases). V shed 2 bases and J shed 6 bases, with 14 bases lying between them. The CDR3 totals 15 residues. CDR3: CASSLTHDRSQPQHF. DNA of the CDR3: TGTGCCAGCAGTTTAACTCATGACAGGAGTCAGCCCCAGCATTTT.

The chain uses TRBV12-3 or TRBV12-4 and TRBJ2-7; D remains unclear. V was cut by 4 bases and J by 2 bases, with 15 bases left in between. This CDR3 spans 15 amino acids. The DNA for the CDR3 is TGTGCCAGCAGTTCGGTTGGAACACCACCCTACGAGCAGTACTTC. The encoded protein is CASSSVGTPPYEQYF.